The 5 T cell receptor beta chains given below trace back to one sample, sequenced in a study of tumor-infiltrating lymphocytes in oesophageal squamous cell carcinoma. TCRdb reprocessed the PCR reads via MiXCR and lists one record per CDR3 protein. Seen here are about 14,000 distinct CDR3 sequences, 45% to 55% observed once, and the top ten hold more than 40%. Specimen: blood. Receptors originate from a male donor with esophageal squamous cell carcinoma.

This sequence joins TRBV2 and TRBJ2-4; D remains ambiguous. Near its end, the DNA agrees better with TRBJ2-7, so the J call may be wrong. CDR1 SNHLY and CDR2 FYNNEI come from the germline V gene. The CDR3 length is 14 residues. The CDR3 DNA sequence: TGTGCCAGCAGTGCTGGACCAGGAGCTTACGAGCAGTACTTC. Protein sequence: CASSAGPGAYEQYF.

This clonotype was seen more than once but under ten times. This chain links TRBV7-2 with TRBJ2-5, with D possibly called TRBD1 or TRBD2 (5 bases each). The J call may be incorrect, as the DNA end agrees better with TRBJ2-1. Germline-derived CDR1 and CDR2 are SGHTA and FQGNSA. This CDR3 has 14 residues. The DNA of the CDR3 is TGTGCCAGCAGCTTCCGGGACCAAAACGATGAGCAGTTCTTC. It specifies CASSFRDQNDEQFF.

The rearrangement joins TRBV7-4 to TRBJ1-4; D remains unclear. CDR1 SGHVT and CDR2 SQSDAQ come from the germline V gene. V dropped 5 bases and J dropped 5 bases, with 12 bases sitting between them. There are 14 residues in the CDR3. The CDR3 reads CASSPRTINEKLFF. The CDR3 DNA is TGTGCCAGCAGCCCCCGGACGATAAATGAAAAACTGTTTTTT.

V gene TRBV11-2 combines with J gene TRBJ2-3; the D gene is possibly TRBD1 (5 bases). V lost 5 bases, J lost 3 bases, and 15 bases lay in between. CDR3 length: 15 residues. CDR1 and CDR2 (germline): SGHAT, FQNNGV. CDR3 loop: CASSIDRDSTDTQYF. The CDR3 DNA reads TGTGCCAGCAGCATCGACAGAGATTCTACAGATACGCAGTATTTT.

Notes on this clonotype: The junction departs from germline at one end; a sequencing error may be responsible. The V call is TRBV11-3, the J call TRBJ2-4; D perhaps matches TRBD2 (7 bases). The CDR3 is 17 amino acids. Germline CDR1 SGHNT, CDR2 YENEEA. CDR3 residues: CDSSLGGGPTAKNIQYF. CDR3 DNA: TGTGACAGCAGCTTAGGGGGGGGGCCCACAGCCAAAAACATTCAGTACTTC.